This TCR beta chain was identified during a study of blood T cell repertoires in COVID-19 (dated by TCRdb to between 2020 and 2021). Context from the whole study: Collaborator samples came from the United States, Italy and Spain and covered acute and convalescent phases of COVID-19. The material from the prospective study consisted of cDNA or gDNA derived from T cells, B-cell-depleted T cells, or PBMCs. The repertoires were made available in a free public database intended to serve as a resource for research on the immune response to SARS-CoV-2. Deeply sampled blood TCRbeta repertoires from subjects exposed to, actively infected with, or recovered from COVID-19 were included in the dataset. Nearly every sample came with metadata listing a de-identified subject ID, COVID-19 status, age in years and sex. HLA class I and class II types, where available, came from metadata supplied by the sample provider rather than from assay-based typing. Samples were obtained from the ongoing ImmuneRACE study (first 160 participants) and from about 1,300 subjects provided by 6 global collaborators. Broad study findings and their caveats: How much clinical and demographic metadata was included differed by source and by participant, and the metadata was provided uncurated.

Spanning cysteine to phenylalanine, the CDR3 consists of 16 amino acids. Only the CDR3 portion is preserved as DNA: 48 bases, with reading frame beginning at the first base. The germline V gene sets CDR1 to SNHLY and CDR2 to FYNNEI. Trimming at the junction amounts to 2 bases on V and 0 bases on J, and the germline ends lie 12 bases apart. The immunoSEQ Assay, a bias-controlled multiplex PCR, was used to amplify TCRbeta CDR3 regions from genomic DNA. Regarding the original processing steps: The number of nucleated cells in each sample was estimated by amplification of reference gene primers within the assay. To quantify the absolute abundance of each unique TCRbeta CDR3 rearrangement, sequence reads were collapsed and filtered. For each sample, productive Simpson clonality was calculated by taking the square root of Simpson's diversity index across productive rearrangements. Imported from immuneACCESS, the table was reduced by TCRdb to in-frame sequences with V and J called. These copies leave out some clones; in studies compared against another copy, an unresolved V gene accounts for under half, and the cause of the remainder is not known. From that table come the V and J calls and clone size; the DNA was used to work out D and trimming. The sample contains 130,000 to 150,000 clones, approximately 88% of them found a single time. The ten top clones hold 4.5% to 6% of the sample.

The collaborating institutions used their own protocols to collect whole blood in K2EDTA tubes. For TCRbeta analysis, collaborators shipped samples in one of three forms: frozen whole blood, isolated PBMCs, or DNA extracted from either of those sample types. This clone was seen a single time. The target of this receptor is not known. No much larger clone is present one base from it, and per-base qualities are unavailable. The V and J genes are TRBV2 and TRBJ2-3; TRBD2 is a possible D gene, resting on 6 matching bases. Sequenced material: peripheral blood. The source is a human donor in a cohort sampled during active COVID-19. CDR3 loop: CASSERPRGSTDTQYF. The DNA sequence is as follows: TGTGCCAGCAGTGAACGTCCGCGGGGCAGCACAGATACGCAGTATTTT.